This entry is about one T cell receptor beta chain. The data originate from a study of blood T cells in healthy people across ages. CDR3 size: 15 residues. Germline CDR1 SNHLY, CDR2 FYNNEI. V lost 1 base to trimming and J lost 2 bases; unmatched junction nucleotides: 3. The second PCR ran roughly 6 to 11 cycles with a sample-barcoded 5' primer and J-beta primers. Each CDR3 protein is one row after TCRdb ran MiXCR on the 5' RACE reads. The table lists about 1.4 million distinct CDR3 sequences, approximately 59% of them singletons. Sequencing input: blood. The receptor's source is a man between 18 and 29 years old in good health. This chain uses TRBV2 with TRBJ2-5, with 8 bases lining up with TRBD2. The CDR3 protein is CASSEGRGDQETQYF. The CDR3 DNA is TGTGCCAGCAGTGAAGGGCGGGGGGATCAAGAGACCCAGTACTTC.